This T cell receptor beta chain was captured by sequencing in a study of blood T cell repertoires in COVID-19. Study-level background: In each case, the material was cDNA or gDNA derived from T cells, B-cell-depleted T cells, or PBMCs.

In the original workflow: For nucleated cells, counts were estimated from reference gene primer amplification. Only in-frame clones appear in the TCRdb table, and some are missing; sequencing was by immunoSEQ multiplex PCR. V, J and clone size reflect that table, while D and trimming were determined from the DNA. The repertoire holds about 100,000 clones, more than 65% seen once, with roughly a third in the top ten. This clone was counted only a few times. The CDR3 runs 15 residues. Germline V lookup: CDR1 SGHNT, CDR2 YYREEE (reference sequence). V gave up 2 bases and J gave up 0 bases; unmatched junction bases: 2.

The chain uses TRBV5-4 and TRBJ2-1; 7 bases fit TRBD2. Sequencing was done on a sample of peripheral blood. The receptor was derived from a man aged 65 to 85 with active or convalescent COVID-19. The CDR3 nucleotides are TGTGCCAGCAGCTTCGGGGGGAGCTCCTACAATGAGCAGTTCTTC. Translation: CASSFGGSSYNEQFF. The complete variable domain, with remaining parts taken from reference TRBV5-4 and TRBJ2-1, reads ETGVTQSPTHLIKTRGQQVTLRCSSQSGHNTVSWYQQALGQGPQFIFQYYREEENGRGNFPPRFSGLQFPNYSSELNVNALELDDSALYLCASSFGGSSYNEQFFGPGTRLTVL.